The rows below give T cell receptor beta chains drawn from one sample of a study of blood T cell repertoires in COVID-19. Sequencing was performed with immunoSEQ multiplex PCR; in TCRdb, only in-frame clones are kept and a portion is missing. The table shows approximately 470,000 clones, with 87% occurring only once. The sequenced sample consisted of PBMCs or T cells enriched from blood (not recorded which). These receptors all stem from a woman aged 18-29 years who had recovered from COVID-19. Both conserved end residues are part of each CDR3. The D gene is left open where the match is weak. Size tells how often a clone was seen (once, few, many) or the class of an expanded clone, and some rows leave it out.

length	D	J	size	V	DNA	CDR3
14	TRBD1	TRBJ1-6	NA	TRBV6-5	TGTGCCAGCGAATTGGACAGGGGTAATTCACCCCTCCACTTT	CASELDRGNSPLHF
15	TRBD1	TRBJ2-4	once	TRBV7-2	TGTGCCAGCAGCTCGCCGGGACAGGGGCAAAACATTCAGTACTTC	CASSSPGQGQNIQYF
15	NA	TRBJ1-1	NA	TRBV28	TGTGCCAGCAGTACCCCGGGGGGTGGGGACACTGAAGCTTTCTTT	CASSTPGGGDTEAFF
14	NA	TRBJ2-3	NA	TRBV5-1	TGCGCCAGCAGCTTGGACGGAGACACAGATACGCAGTATTTT	CASSLDGDTDTQYF
12	NA	TRBJ2-2	NA	TRBV6-6	TGTGCCAGCAGTACTTTAATCGGGGAGCTGTTTTTT	CASSTLIGELFF
14	TRBD1	TRBJ1-2	NA	TRBV2	TGTGCCAGCAGTCGGGAACAGGGGGACTATGGCTACACCTTC	CASSREQGDYGYTF
17	TRBD1	TRBJ2-3	NA	TRBV18	TGTGCCAGCTCATCCGACAGGGTTAAGCTTTGGACAGATACGCAGTATTTT	CASSSDRVKLWTDTQYF
16	NA	TRBJ2-5	NA	TRBV6-6	TGTGCCAGCAGTCAGCAGGGGGGACGGGGCCAAGAGACCCAGTACTTC	CASSQQGGRGQETQYF
13	NA	TRBJ1-4	NA	TRBV10-3	TGTGCCATCAGTGAGGGGAGGGAGGAAAAACTGTTTTTT	CAISEGREEKLFF
14	NA	TRBJ2-5	NA	TRBV2	TGTGCCAGCAGGTCTCCCGACGGGCAAGAGACCCAGTACTTC	CASRSPDGQETQYF
17	TRBD2	TRBJ2-5	once	TRBV4-2	TGTGCCAGCAGCCAAGCCCCTAGCGGGGGGGCGGGTCGGACCCAGTACTTC	CASSQAPSGGAGRTQYF
14	NA	TRBJ1-6	NA	TRBV30	TGTGCCTGGAGTAACACTCGGGGTGAATCACCCCTCCACTTT	CAWSNTRGESPLHF
13	NA	TRBJ2-7	NA	TRBV11-3	TGTGCCAGCAGCTTAAACTTATACTACGAGCAGTACTTC	CASSLNLYYEQYF
13	NA	TRBJ2-5	NA	TRBV9	TGTGCCAGCTCCGGGGGGCCCCAAGAGACCCAGTACTTC	CASSGGPQETQYF
16	NA	TRBJ2-2	NA	TRBV5-1	TGCGCCAGCAGCTTGGCCGTGGGCCCGAACACCGGGGAGCTGTTTTTT	CASSLAVGPNTGELFF
16	NA	TRBJ1-6	NA	TRBV4-1	TGCGCCAGCAGCCAAGGGGGCCGCTCCTATAATTCACCCCTCCACTTT	CASSQGGRSYNSPLHF
18	NA	TRBJ1-1	few	TRBV10-1	TGCGCCAGCAGTGAGTCGGTGCCTCGGGGGGACATGAACACTGAAGCTTTCTTT	CASSESVPRGDMNTEAFF
13	TRBD1	TRBJ1-2	NA	TRBV5-6	TGTGCCAGCAGCTTTGACAGGGTTGTCGTCTACACCTTC	CASSFDRVVVYTF
14	NA	TRBJ1-1	NA	TRBV7-3	TGTGCCAGCAGCAAGACAGAACGGGAGACTGAAGCTTTCTTT	CASSKTERETEAFF
11	NA	TRBJ2-7	NA	TRBV10-3	TGTGCCATCGGGGACTCAAGTAAGCAGTACTTC	CAIGDSSKQYF
17	NA	TRBJ1-2	NA	TRBV7-9	TGTGCCAGCAGCCCAACCCTCCTGAGCGGTAGTGGCTATGGCTACACCTTC	CASSPTLLSGSGYGYTF
15	NA	TRBJ1-1	NA	TRBV28	TGTGCCAGCAGTTTATTAGCAGGGGCTAAGGGGGAAGCTTTCTTT	CASSLLAGAKGEAFF
14	TRBD1	TRBJ2-3	once	TRBV6-5	TGTGCCACAGGACAGGGGGCCCCCCCAGATACGCAGTATTTT	CATGQGAPPDTQYF
14	NA	TRBJ1-1	NA	TRBV10-2	TGCGCCAGCGGCTCAGGGGAAGTGAACACTGAAGCTTTCTTT	CASGSGEVNTEAFF
15	NA	TRBJ2-3	once	TRBV11-2	TGTGCCAGCAGCTTAAGATTCACAGCTCCAGATACGCAGTATTTT	CASSLRFTAPDTQYF
15	NA	TRBJ1-6	NA	TRBV28	TGTGCCAGCAGTTTAGGGCGGGTAAATAATTCACCCCTCCACTTT	CASSLGRVNNSPLHF
15	TRBD1	TRBJ1-2	NA	TRBV27	TGTGCCAGCAGCCCCCTCGGACAGGCCCTCGCTGGCTACACCTTC	CASSPLGQALAGYTF
15	NA	TRBJ1-2	NA	TRBV7-9	TGTGCCAGCAGCTTAGATGGACAACTTCTCGGAGGCTACACCTTC	CASSLDGQLLGGYTF
15	NA	TRBJ2-3	NA	TRBV27	TGTGCCAGCAGTCCCAGACTTTTAAGCACAGATACGCAGTATTTT	CASSPRLLSTDTQYF
14	NA	TRBJ1-1	once	TRBV29-1	TGCAGCGTTGGGTCACAGGAAACGAACACTGAAGCTTTCTTT	CSVGSQETNTEAFF
14	NA	TRBJ1-5	NA	TRBV6-2/TRBV6-3	TGTGCCAGCAGTTCTACCGACACTGATCAGCCCCAGCATTTT	CASSSTDTDQPQHF
14	TRBD1	TRBJ1-6	once	TRBV11-2	TGTGCCAGCACCCCGGACAGGGGCGGGTCACCCCTCCACTTT	CASTPDRGGSPLHF
19	TRBD2	TRBJ2-1	NA	TRBV28	TGTGCCAGCAGTTTCTTTGAGGGGAAGCGGGGGGGCGCCGTCAATGAGCAGTTCTTC	CASSFFEGKRGGAVNEQFF
18	TRBD1	TRBJ1-2	once	TRBV2	TGTGCCAGCAGGCGTTTTAGGGACAGCAACCGTCCCCATCCCGGCTACACCTTC	CASRRFRDSNRPHPGYTF
12	NA	TRBJ1-2	once	TRBV2	TGTGCCAGCAAGGAGGACTCGGGGAGCTACACCTTC	CASKEDSGSYTF
14	NA	TRBJ1-2	NA	TRBV4-1	TGCGCCAGCAGCCAACCTTTTGGGAGAGTAGGCTACACCTTC	CASSQPFGRVGYTF
17	TRBD2	TRBJ2-3	once	TRBV6-1	TGTGCCAGCAGTGATCCGGGACTAGCGGGGGGAGGGGATACGCAGTATTTT	CASSDPGLAGGGDTQYF
14	TRBD1	TRBJ2-2	NA	TRBV10-2	TGCGCCAGCAGTATGGACAGGGCCGCCGGGGAGCTGTTTTTT	CASSMDRAAGELFF
13	TRBD1	TRBJ1-5	NA	TRBV5-5	TGTGCCAGCAGCCCAGGGGGGAATCAGCCCCAGCATTTT	CASSPGGNQPQHF